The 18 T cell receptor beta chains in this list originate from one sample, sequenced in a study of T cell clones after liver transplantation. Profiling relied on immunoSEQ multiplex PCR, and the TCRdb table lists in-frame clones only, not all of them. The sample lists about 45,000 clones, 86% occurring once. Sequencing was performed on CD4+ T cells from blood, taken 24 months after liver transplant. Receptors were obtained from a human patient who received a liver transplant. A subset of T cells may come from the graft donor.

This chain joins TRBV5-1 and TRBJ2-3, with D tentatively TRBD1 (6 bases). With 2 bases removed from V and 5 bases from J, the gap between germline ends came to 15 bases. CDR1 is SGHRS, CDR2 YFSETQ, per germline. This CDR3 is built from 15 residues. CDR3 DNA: TGCGCCAGCAGCTTCGGCCAGGGGCAGGGAGATACGCAGTATTTT. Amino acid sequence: CASSFGQGQGDTQYF.

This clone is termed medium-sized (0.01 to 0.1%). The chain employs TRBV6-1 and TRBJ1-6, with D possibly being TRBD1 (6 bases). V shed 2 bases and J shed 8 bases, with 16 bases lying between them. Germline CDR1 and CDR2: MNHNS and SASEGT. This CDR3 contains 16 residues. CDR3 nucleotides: TGTGCCAGCAGTGAATGGATAGGGGGGACGGATTCACCCCTCCACTTT. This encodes CASSEWIGGTDSPLHF.

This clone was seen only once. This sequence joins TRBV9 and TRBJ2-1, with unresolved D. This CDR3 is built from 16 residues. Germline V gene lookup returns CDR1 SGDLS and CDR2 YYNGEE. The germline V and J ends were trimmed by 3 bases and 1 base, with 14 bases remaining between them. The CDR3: CASSALSFGSYNEQFF. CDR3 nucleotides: TGTGCCAGCAGCGCCCTATCCTTCGGGTCCTACAATGAGCAGTTCTTC.

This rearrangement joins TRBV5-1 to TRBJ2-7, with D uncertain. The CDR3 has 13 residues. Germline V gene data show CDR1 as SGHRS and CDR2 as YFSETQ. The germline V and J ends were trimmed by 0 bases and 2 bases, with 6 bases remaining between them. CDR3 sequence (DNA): TGCGCCAGCAGCTTGGCCGCGACCTACGAGCAGTACTTC. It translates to CASSLAATYEQYF.

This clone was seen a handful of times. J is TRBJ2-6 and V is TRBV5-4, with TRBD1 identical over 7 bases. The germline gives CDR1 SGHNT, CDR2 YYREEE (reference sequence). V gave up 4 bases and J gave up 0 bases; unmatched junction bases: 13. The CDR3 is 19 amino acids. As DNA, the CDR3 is TGTGCCAGCAGCGATAAGACAGGGCTCCTCTTCTCTGGGGCCAACGTCCTGACTTTC. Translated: CASSDKTGLLFSGANVLTF.

The CDR3, as DNA: TGTGCCAGCAGCAAATCACAGAAACTTGTCGAGACCCAGTACTTC. It codes for CASSKSQKLVETQYF. The chain uses TRBV5-4 and TRBJ2-5; D uncertain. The CDR3 is 15 amino acids. Germline-derived CDR1 and CDR2 are SGHNT and YYREEE (reference sequence). Trimming removed 4 bases at V and 5 bases at J, with 18 bases between.

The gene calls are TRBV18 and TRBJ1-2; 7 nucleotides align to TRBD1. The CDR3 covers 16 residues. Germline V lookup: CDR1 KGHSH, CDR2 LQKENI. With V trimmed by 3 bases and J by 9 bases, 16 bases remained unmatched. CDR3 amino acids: CASSPPRGRTGLSYTF. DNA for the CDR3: TGTGCCAGCTCACCTCCACGGGGGAGGACAGGACTTAGCTACACCTTC.

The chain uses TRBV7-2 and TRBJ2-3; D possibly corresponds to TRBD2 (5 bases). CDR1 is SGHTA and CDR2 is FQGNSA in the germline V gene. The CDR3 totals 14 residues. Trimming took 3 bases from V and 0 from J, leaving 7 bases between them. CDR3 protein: CASSFGLSTDTQYF. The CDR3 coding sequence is TGTGCCAGCAGCTTCGGACTGAGCACAGATACGCAGTATTTT.

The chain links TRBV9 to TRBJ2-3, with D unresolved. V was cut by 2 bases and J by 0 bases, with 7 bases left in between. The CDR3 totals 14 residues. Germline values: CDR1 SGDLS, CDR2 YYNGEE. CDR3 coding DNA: TGTGCCAGCAGCGTTCAGCCTAGCACAGATACGCAGTATTTT. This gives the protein CASSVQPSTDTQYF.

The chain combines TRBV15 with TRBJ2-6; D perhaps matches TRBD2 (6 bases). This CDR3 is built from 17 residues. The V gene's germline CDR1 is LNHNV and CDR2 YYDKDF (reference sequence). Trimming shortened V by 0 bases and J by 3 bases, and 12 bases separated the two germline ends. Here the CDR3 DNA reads TGTGCCACCAGCAGAGAAGACGCGGGGCGTGGGGCCAACGTCCTGACTTTC. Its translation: CATSREDAGRGANVLTF. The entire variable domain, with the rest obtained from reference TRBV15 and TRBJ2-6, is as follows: DAMVIQNPRYQVTQFGKPVTLSCSQTLNHNVMYWYQQKSSQAPKLLFHYYDKDFNNEADTPDNFQSRRPNTSFCFLDIRSPGLGDTAMYLCATSREDAGRGANVLTFGAGSRLTVL.

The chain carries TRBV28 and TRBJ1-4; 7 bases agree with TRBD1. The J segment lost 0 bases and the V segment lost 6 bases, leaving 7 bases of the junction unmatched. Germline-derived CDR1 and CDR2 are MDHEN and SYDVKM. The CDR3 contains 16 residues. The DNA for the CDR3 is TGTGCCAGCAGACCGACAGGGACCTCAACTAATGAAAAACTGTTTTTT. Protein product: CASRPTGTSTNEKLFF.

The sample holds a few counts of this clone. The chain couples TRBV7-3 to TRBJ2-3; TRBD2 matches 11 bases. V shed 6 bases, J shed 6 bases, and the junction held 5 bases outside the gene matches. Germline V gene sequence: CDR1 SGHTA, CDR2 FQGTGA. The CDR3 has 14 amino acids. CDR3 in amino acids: CASSRTSGRDTQYF. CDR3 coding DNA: TGTGCCAGCAGTCGGACTAGCGGGCGGGATACGCAGTATTTT.

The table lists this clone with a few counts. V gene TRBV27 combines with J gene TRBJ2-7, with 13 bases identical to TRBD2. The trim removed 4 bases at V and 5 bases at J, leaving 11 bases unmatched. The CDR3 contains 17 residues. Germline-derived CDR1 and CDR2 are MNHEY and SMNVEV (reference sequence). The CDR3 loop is CASSSRTSGSKGNEQYF. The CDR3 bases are TGTGCCAGCAGTTCACGGACTAGCGGGAGTAAGGGGAACGAGCAGTACTTC.

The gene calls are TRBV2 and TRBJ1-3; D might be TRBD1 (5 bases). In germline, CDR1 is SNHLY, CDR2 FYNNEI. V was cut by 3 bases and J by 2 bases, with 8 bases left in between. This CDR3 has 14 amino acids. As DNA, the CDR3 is TGTGCCAGCAGTGAGGGGGGTACTGGAAACACCATATATTTT. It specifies CASSEGGTGNTIYF.

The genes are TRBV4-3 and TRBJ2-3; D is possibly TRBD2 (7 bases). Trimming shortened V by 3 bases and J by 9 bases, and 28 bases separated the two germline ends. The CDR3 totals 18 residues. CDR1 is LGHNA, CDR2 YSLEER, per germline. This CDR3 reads CASSQEGGTPGGYRTQYF. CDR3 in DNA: TGCGCCAGCAGCCAGGAGGGGGGGACCCCCGGAGGGTATAGGACGCAGTATTTT.

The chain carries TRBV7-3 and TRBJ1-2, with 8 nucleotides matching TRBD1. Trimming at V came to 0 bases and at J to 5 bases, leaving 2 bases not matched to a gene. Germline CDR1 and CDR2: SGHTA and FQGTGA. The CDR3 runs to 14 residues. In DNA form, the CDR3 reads TGTGCCAGCAGCTTAACGGGACAGGATTATGGCTACACCTTC. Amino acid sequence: CASSLTGQDYGYTF.

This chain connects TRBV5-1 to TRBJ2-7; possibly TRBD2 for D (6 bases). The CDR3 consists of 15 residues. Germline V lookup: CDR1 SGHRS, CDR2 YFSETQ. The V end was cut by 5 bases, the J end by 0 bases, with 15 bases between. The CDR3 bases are TGCGCCAGCAGAACCGGGACTCAGATCTCCTACGAGCAGTACTTC. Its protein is CASRTGTQISYEQYF.

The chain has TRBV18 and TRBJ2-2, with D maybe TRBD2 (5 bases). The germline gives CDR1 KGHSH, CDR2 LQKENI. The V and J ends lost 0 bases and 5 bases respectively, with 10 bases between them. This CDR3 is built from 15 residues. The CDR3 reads CASSPPFEGTGELFF. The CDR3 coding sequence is TGTGCCAGCTCACCACCCTTCGAGGGAACCGGGGAGCTGTTTTTT.